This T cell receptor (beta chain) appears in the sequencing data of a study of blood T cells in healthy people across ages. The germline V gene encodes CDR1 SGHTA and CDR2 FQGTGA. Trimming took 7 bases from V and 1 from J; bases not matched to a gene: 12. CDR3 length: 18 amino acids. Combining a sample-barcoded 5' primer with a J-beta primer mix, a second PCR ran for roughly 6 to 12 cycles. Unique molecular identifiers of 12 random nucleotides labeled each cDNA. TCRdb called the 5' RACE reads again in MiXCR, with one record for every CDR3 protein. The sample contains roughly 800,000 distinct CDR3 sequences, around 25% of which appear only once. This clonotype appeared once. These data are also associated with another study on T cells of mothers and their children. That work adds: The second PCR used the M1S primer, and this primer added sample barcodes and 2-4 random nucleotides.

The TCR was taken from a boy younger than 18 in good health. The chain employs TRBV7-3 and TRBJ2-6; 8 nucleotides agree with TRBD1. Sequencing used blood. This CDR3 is CASKDPGTGQSGANVLTF. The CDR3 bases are TGTGCCAGCAAAGACCCAGGGACAGGCCAATCTGGGGCCAACGTCCTGACTTTC.